The 17 T cell receptor beta chains presented below share a single source sample, sequenced in a study of shared clonotypes between healthy human individuals. Method: immunoSEQ multiplex PCR; TCRdb's copy keeps in-frame clones and lacks some. Of about 2,500,000 clones in the sample, around nine tenths were seen once. The sample was naive CD4+ T cells sorted from blood. Specified subset: CD45RA+ positively selected. The receptors shown here come from a man aged 18 to 30 in good health.

Note on this clone: Distinct nucleotide sequences in the sample also encode this CDR3. This chain connects TRBV30 to TRBJ1-3; possibly TRBD1 for D (6 bases). Germline V gives CDR1 GTSNPN, CDR2 SVGIG (reference sequence). The V end lost 2 bases, the J end lost 1 base, and 9 bases lay between the germline ends. This CDR3 has 14 residues. Written as DNA, the CDR3 is TGTGCCTGGAGTAAGGGGGGGTCTGGAAACACCATATATTTT. As protein: CAWSKGGSGNTIYF.

The rearrangement joins TRBV7-6 to TRBJ2-1, with TRBD2 matching over 7 bases. The CDR3 has 15 residues. The V and J ends lost 4 bases and 5 bases, in that order; junction bases with no gene match: 8. Germline lookup yields CDR1 SGHVS and CDR2 FNYEAQ. CDR3 sequence reads: CASSSEAGIHNEQFF. The CDR3 bases are TGTGCCAGCAGCTCCGAAGCGGGAATCCACAATGAGCAGTTCTTC.

The gene calls are TRBV15 and TRBJ2-1; TRBD2 is a possible D gene (5 bases). The germline CDR1 and CDR2 sequences are LNHNV and YYDKDF (reference sequence). V was clipped by 5 bases and J by 1 base, with 12 bases between them. The CDR3 contains 15 residues. CDR3 amino acids: CATSVDYNSYNEQFF. The CDR3 region has the DNA TGTGCCACCAGCGTAGACTATAATTCCTACAATGAGCAGTTCTTC.

This chain connects TRBV18 to TRBJ2-7; TRBD2 matches 8 bases. After removal of 6 bases from V and 2 bases from J, the junction contained 9 bases not matched to a gene. Germline V CDR1 and CDR2: KGHSH, LQKENI. This CDR3 comprises 15 residues. As DNA, the CDR3 is TGTGCCAGCTCCCCTTTCGGGGGGGGGACCTACGAGCAGTACTTC. Translation: CASSPFGGGTYEQYF.

The V and J genes are TRBV18 and TRBJ2-7, with 8 bases identical to TRBD1. From germline, CDR1 is KGHSH and CDR2 LQKENI. The CDR3 loop spans 15 amino acids. J was trimmed by 2 bases and V by 5 bases; bases with no gene match: 8. The CDR3 DNA follows: TGTGCCAGCTCATCTTCCGGGACAGGTACCTACGAGCAGTACTTC. This encodes CASSSSGTGTYEQYF.

The chain is built from TRBV5-1 and TRBJ2-1, with D perhaps matching TRBD1 or TRBD2 (5 bases each). Germline lookup yields CDR1 SGHRS and CDR2 YFSETQ. V was pared by 0 bases and J by 6 bases, with 10 bases between. The CDR3 has 14 amino acids. CDR3 coding DNA: TGCGCCAGCAGCTTGGGTGGGGGAGCCAATGAGCAGTTCTTC. Translating it yields CASSLGGGANEQFF.

V and J are TRBV2 and TRBJ1-5, with D unresolved. The CDR3 sequence is 14 residues long. The V and J ends lost 3 bases and 6 bases respectively, with 12 bases between them. Germline assignment: CDR1 SNHLY and CDR2 FYNNEI. The CDR3 is CASSDGPLGQPQHF. DNA of the CDR3: TGTGCCAGCAGTGACGGACCGCTGGGTCAGCCCCAGCATTTT.

The gene calls are TRBV6-6 and TRBJ2-3; TRBD2 aligns across 8 bases. CDR1 MNHNY and CDR2 SVGAGI come from the germline V gene (reference sequence). V shed 9 bases, J shed 1 base, and the junction held 9 bases outside the gene matches. The CDR3 runs 15 residues. The CDR3 DNA reads TGTGCCAGTTCCCCCGGGACTAGGGGCACAGATACGCAGTATTTT. It is translated as CASSPGTRGTDTQYF.

Details on this clone: Other DNA sequences of this sample code for an identical CDR3. The chain combines TRBV18 with TRBJ1-2; TRBD1 aligns across 9 bases. Unmatched junction bases numbered 4, after V lost 3 bases and J lost 2 bases. Germline CDR1 reads KGHSH; CDR2 reads LQKENI. The CDR3 runs to 15 residues. In DNA, the CDR3 is TGTGCCAGCTCACCCCCCACAGGGGGCAACTATGGCTACACCTTC. Its protein product is CASSPPTGGNYGYTF.

The chain couples TRBV28 to TRBJ2-5, with TRBD1 identical over 8 bases. The germline V gene has CDR1 MDHEN and CDR2 SYDVKM. This CDR3 has 14 residues. J lost 5 bases, V lost 3 bases, and 5 bases had no gene match. DNA of the CDR3: TGTGCCAGCAGTTTCTGGACAGGGTCGGAGACCCAGTACTTC. This translates into CASSFWTGSETQYF.

The chain recombines TRBV28 with TRBJ1-5; the D is unclear. The CDR3 consists of 11 residues. Trimming removed 8 bases at V and 9 bases at J, with 11 bases between. Germline lookup yields CDR1 MDHEN and CDR2 SYDVKM. CDR3 sequence reads: CASLREGPQHF. The DNA for the CDR3 is TGTGCCAGCCTGAGGGAGGGGCCCCAGCATTTT.

This chain links TRBV10-3 with TRBJ1-3; D remains unclear. The germline V gene has CDR1 ENHRY and CDR2 SYGVKD. V lost 4 bases and J lost 0, with 13 bases in between. The CDR3 covers 16 residues. The CDR3 loop is CAISASNGLSGNTIYF. The CDR3 DNA reads TGTGCCATCAGTGCCTCGAACGGCCTCTCTGGAAACACCATATATTTT.

V usage is TRBV6-1 and J usage is TRBJ2-7, with D hard to call. Trimming removed 8 bases from V and 2 bases from J, with 10 bases in between. Germline V CDR1 and CDR2: MNHNS, SASEGT. The length of the CDR3 is 12 residues. CDR3 in amino acids: CASGGDTYEQYF. In nucleotides, the CDR3 is TGTGCCAGCGGCGGTGATACCTACGAGCAGTACTTC.

To note about this clone: At the DNA level, this CDR3 is encoded by other sequences in the same sample as well. The chain carries TRBV2 and TRBJ2-2; D not resolved. Trimming removed 6 bases at V and 1 base at J, with 6 bases between. The CDR3 runs to 13 residues. CDR1 SNHLY and CDR2 FYNNEI come from the germline V gene. In DNA form, the CDR3 reads TGTGCCAGCAGCGATCAGAACACCGGGGAGCTGTTTTTT. This gives the protein CASSDQNTGELFF.

This clone was detected a few times. The chain carries TRBV6-5 and TRBJ1-5, with no clear D. V lost 6 bases, J lost 7 bases, and 13 bases lay in between. The CDR3 covers 13 residues. CDR1 MNHEY and CDR2 SVGAGI come from the germline V gene. This CDR3 is CASSYIFGQPQHF. CDR3 coding DNA: TGTGCCAGCAGCTACATTTTTGGGCAGCCCCAGCATTTT.

V usage is TRBV5-4 and J usage is TRBJ2-5; TRBD2 matches at 8 bases. After removal of 4 bases from V and 5 bases from J, the junction contained 10 bases not matched to a gene. This CDR3 comprises 15 residues. Germline V gene data show CDR1 as SGHNT and CDR2 as YYREEE (reference sequence). CDR3 protein: CASSPTAGDLETQYF. CDR3 nucleotide sequence: TGTGCCAGCAGCCCGACAGCGGGAGATTTGGAGACCCAGTACTTC. The full variable domain, its missing parts supplied by reference TRBV5-4 and TRBJ2-5, is ETGVTQSPTHLIKTRGQQVTLRCSSQSGHNTVSWYQQALGQGPQFIFQYYREEENGRGNFPPRFSGLQFPNYSSELNVNALELDDSALYLCASSPTAGDLETQYFGPGTRLLVL.

V gene TRBV6-5 combines with J gene TRBJ2-5, with TRBD1 as a possible D gene (8 bases). The germline V and J ends were trimmed by 10 bases and 9 bases, with 27 bases remaining between them. The CDR3 loop spans 15 amino acids. CDR1 is MNHEY, CDR2 SVGAGI, per germline. The CDR3 loop reads CATTWDRWGRGAQYF. The CDR3 DNA follows: TGTGCCACCACGTGGGACAGGTGGGGGAGGGGGGCCCAGTACTTC.